Here is one T cell receptor (beta chain) with its context. Its matching antigen is unknown. The sample holds other DNA sequences that translate to the same CDR3. The PCR used 60 Vbeta and 13 Jbeta primers. Generated by immunoSEQ multiplex PCR, the TCRdb table keeps only in-frame clones and is missing some. Found here are 90,000 to 120,000 clones, less than 85% of them singletons; the top ten hold 5% to 6%. CDR1 is SGHTA, CDR2 FQGTGA, per germline. With 4 bases removed from V and 4 bases from J, the gap between germline ends came to 11 bases. The CDR3 has 14 residues. The sample is drawn from a study of cytomegalovirus exposure and HLA in healthy donors. Study-level findings and limits: With later analysis, a missense DCLRE1C variant became linked to TCR beta V- and J-gene trimming.

Donors showed nominal health when sampled, although they likely had unrecorded immune exposures. This TCR was recovered from a woman aged 18-35 years in good health and CMV-seropositive. The J gene is TRBJ2-1, the V gene TRBV7-3, with TRBD1 as a possible D gene (7 bases). The sequenced sample was PBMCs. CDR3 protein: CASSSGGPYNEQFF. The CDR3 nucleotides read TGTGCCAGCAGCTCAGGGGGGCCTTACAATGAGCAGTTCTTC.